One and the same sample provided the 9 T cell receptor beta chains below, sequenced in a study of blood T cell repertoires in COVID-19. The protocol was immunoSEQ multiplex PCR, while the TCRdb copy is restricted to in-frame clones and leaves out a portion. The sample records around 300,000 clones, 70% to 90% being singletons. Sequenced: peripheral blood. These receptors came from a woman aged 25-40 years with active or convalescent COVID-19.

The chain recombines TRBV27 with TRBJ2-3, with D tentatively TRBD1 (6 bases). V dropped 5 bases and J dropped 0 bases, with 15 bases sitting between them. From germline, CDR1 is MNHEY and CDR2 SMNVEV (reference sequence). The CDR3 covers 16 residues. CDR3 coding DNA: TGTGCCAGCAGTACCCGACAGGATACTAGCACAGATACGCAGTATTTT. Amino acids: CASSTRQDTSTDTQYF.

This chain joins TRBV4-1 and TRBJ2-1, with 9 bases matching TRBD1. In germline, CDR1 is MGHRA, CDR2 YSYEKL. V was pared by 2 bases and J by 9 bases, with 5 bases of the junction left unmatched. There are 14 residues in the CDR3. CDR3 in DNA: TGCGCCAGCAGCCAAAGACAGGGGGGGCGTGAGCAGTTCTTC. Residues: CASSQRQGGREQFF.

The CDR3 coding sequence is TGTGCCACCAGGGGCGAAGGGAGACTAGCGGGGCTCAGCTCCTACAATGAGCAGTTCTTC. It codes for CATRGEGRLAGLSSYNEQFF. The chain joins TRBV15 to TRBJ2-1; TRBD2 matches 11 bases. J lost 0 bases, V lost 6 bases, and 16 bases had no gene match. This CDR3 is built from 20 residues. CDR1 is LNHNV and CDR2 is YYDKDF in the germline V gene (reference sequence).

The table lists this clone with a count of one. The J gene is TRBJ1-5, the V gene TRBV6-5, with 10 bases matching TRBD1. Germline V CDR1 and CDR2: MNHEY, SVGAGI. V dropped 6 bases and J dropped 4; count of bases not matched to a gene: 3. CDR3 length: 14 amino acids. CDR3 sequence (DNA): TGTGCCAGCAGGGGACAGGGGATGAATCAGCCCCAGCATTTT. Protein product: CASRGQGMNQPQHF.

Here the CDR3 reads CASSFLGNTQYF. CDR3 DNA: TGTGCCAGCAGTTTTCTCGGGAATACGCAGTATTTT. The chain is built from TRBV27 and TRBJ2-3, with D perhaps matching TRBD2 (5 bases). CDR3 size: 12 residues. V lost 3 bases to trimming and J lost 7 bases, with 8 bases between them. Germline assignment: CDR1 MNHEY and CDR2 SMNVEV (reference sequence).

This clone was recorded only once. This chain joins TRBV28 and TRBJ2-7; a weak D match, TRBD2 (7 bases). Germline loops: CDR1 MDHEN, CDR2 SYDVKM. V was pared by 0 bases and J by 0 bases, with 21 bases between. This CDR3 region has 19 residues. Here the CDR3 DNA reads TGTGCCAGCAGTTTATGGGGCTCGGGGGGCGGAATTCGCTCCTACGAGCAGTACTTC. Protein sequence: CASSLWGSGGGIRSYEQYF.

The chain carries TRBV18 and TRBJ2-7; TRBD2 matches 7 bases. The CDR3 runs to 17 residues. Losses at the gene ends were 0 bases for V and 2 bases for J; bases not matched to a gene: 10. The germline V gene encodes CDR1 KGHSH and CDR2 LQKENI. CDR3 sequence reads: CASSPPKIGREAYEQYF. CDR3 coding DNA: TGTGCCAGCTCACCACCGAAAATAGGCCGGGAGGCCTACGAGCAGTACTTC.

The gene calls are TRBV27 and TRBJ1-2, with D possibly matching TRBD1 (6 bases). The CDR3 has 15 residues. Trimming shortened V by 6 bases and J by 7 bases, and 21 bases separated the two germline ends. The germline V gene has CDR1 MNHEY and CDR2 SMNVEV (reference sequence). CDR3 sequence reads: CASRVFGTGLGGYTF. The CDR3 DNA reads as TGTGCCAGCAGGGTTTTTGGAACAGGGCTTGGTGGCTACACCTTC.

The rearrangement links TRBV30 to TRBJ1-3; TRBD1 is a possible D gene (5 bases). The germline CDR1 and CDR2 sequences are GTSNPN and SVGIG (reference sequence). The CDR3 has 15 amino acids. The germline V and J ends were trimmed by 0 bases and 2 bases, with 11 bases remaining between them. The CDR3 sequence: CAWSVDAGPGNTIYF. The DNA of the CDR3 is TGTGCCTGGAGTGTAGACGCGGGGCCTGGAAACACCATATATTTT.